The present TCR beta chain was sequenced within a study of cytomegalovirus exposure and HLA in healthy donors (dated by TCRdb to about 2017). Background for the entire study: According to an earlier analysis of 587 of the donors, roughly 180 million T cells yielded some 120 million unique TCR beta sequences and approximately 300 Gb of sequence data. An early release covering about 600 HLA-typed donors comprised 250 to 350 gigabases of sequencing data and roughly 86 million unique TCR sequences. Of the roughly 400 genotyped donors, 81% fell in the genetic ancestry cluster associated with self-reported Caucasian donors. The study aimed to test whether signatures of past pathogen exposure could be identified by cataloging public T cell receptors. The T cell repertoires of 666 subjects were profiled by immunosequencing and related to cytomegalovirus serostatus. In addition to the first cohort of 650 to 750 subjects, a separate validation cohort of 120 different subjects was used. To predict cytomegalovirus infection status, the study brought together high-throughput TCR immunosequencing, statistical association of individual TCRs with disease status, and machine learning. A later analysis re-examined previously published TCR beta repertoires from 600 to 700 donors and added high-resolution HLA genotyping to investigate patterns of TCR occurrence. In the later analysis, no new phenotypic data were used to find candidate immune exposures; instead, reliance was placed on TCR beta sequences and their occurrence across donors. An earlier analysis of approximately 580 of the donors used high-throughput TCR beta sequencing to judge whether each TCR beta V gene segment behaved as functional or pseudogenic. Donor age, sex, ethnicity and CMV serostatus were collected together with the repertoire data. Genome-wide SNP genotypes for about 65% of the roughly 700 donors were used in a later genetic analysis, which treated that subset as a discovery cohort. Every repertoire in the discovery cohort had been generated on one and the same sequencing platform. HLA typing included class I and class II loci at four-digit resolution. The number of typed donors differed by locus: 629-630 for A, B, C, DRB1 and DQB1; some 500 for DQA1; approximately 600 for DPA1; and around 490 for DPB1. Five DR-DQ haplotypes were treated as single units for association and clustering because of strong linkage in the cohort. Among 300 to 500 genotyped donors of the cohort, an average of approximately 220,000 unique TCR beta nucleotide sequences was sequenced per donor, of which about 18% were non-productive.

The cohort was made up of 666 healthy bone marrow donors. At the time of sampling, every cohort member was nominally healthy, though immune exposures that went unrecorded were likely present. The donor was CMV seronegative and belonged to the group of 352 seronegative cohort members. A peripheral blood sample was provided by each donor, and peripheral blood mononuclear cells were used for TCR beta sequencing. The Qiagen DNeasy Blood Extraction Kit was used to extract genomic DNA from the blood cell samples. A note on this clone: Its target antigen remains unknown. Within one base of it there is no much larger clone, and no base qualities were kept.

Deletion took 8 bases off V and 8 bases off J, with a span of 18 bases between the germline ends. The CDR3 goes from the cysteine to the phenylalanine over 13 residues. The retained sequence is limited to the CDR3, 39 bases, with the frame set at the first base. CDR1 and CDR2, looked up from the germline V gene, are MNHEY and SVGAGI. The library was built by means of the immunoSEQ multiplex PCR assay. For the multiplex PCR, a mixture combining 60 forward primers for TCR Vbeta segments and 13 reverse primers for TCR Jbeta segments was used. The CDR3 region of rearranged TCR beta genes was amplified from genomic DNA with a multiplex PCR assay. The amplified TCR beta libraries were sequenced on the Illumina HiSeq System as 87-base-pair reads. As for how the authors treated the data: In a later analysis, some 80 million unique TCR beta chains were counted across the roughly 670 repertoires, and some 10 million of these chains were shared by at least two donors. A nearest-neighbor algorithm error-corrected the raw reads and collapsed the reads into unique sequences, merging closely related sequences to remove PCR and sequencing errors. To assign V, D and J gene segments, CDR3 sequences were aligned to IMGT reference sequences. For a sequence to be retained, at least a six-nucleotide match to both a V gene segment and a J gene segment was required. Rearrangements were called productive when the CDR3 lacked stop codons and stayed in frame with V and J; all others were non-productive. CDR3 was defined according to IMGT convention as the region running from the second conserved V-encoded cysteine to the conserved J-encoded phenylalanine. Sequences without an unambiguous match to a single V gene segment were excluded from the earlier analysis of almost 600 of the donors. An earlier analysis of 587 of the donors called V segments functional above 56.7% productive rearrangements and segregating when the between-donor standard deviation exceeded 5%. A statistical classification framework was developed to diagnose cytomegalovirus status using the catalog of TCR beta chain sequences. In a later analysis, TCR nucleotide sequences were compared against IMGT/GENE-DB human TR gene sequences so that V and J genes could be assigned. Using the TCRdist pipeline, a later analysis assigned CDR3 sequences along with most-parsimonious VDJ recombination scenarios. A later analysis defined each TCR beta chain by its CDR3 amino acid sequence plus V-gene family, and excluded reads lacking a unique V-gene family. A later analysis removed several hundred highly shared, low-generation-probability nucleotide sequences to deal with suspected cross-contamination and a sequencing artifact. In a later analysis, a clonal expansion index was calculated for each public chain from normalized within-repertoire ranks of inferred template counts. In a later analysis, generation probabilities were computed using a VDJ recombination model fitted to out-of-frame rearrangements, and the results were checked against IGoR. Hypergeometric tests were used in a later analysis to score TCR-TCR, TCR-HLA and TCR-CMV co-occurrence, with a repertoire-size bias correction applied to the TCR pairs. To estimate false discovery rates, a later analysis permuted the HLA or CMV assignments 20 times. In a later analysis, co-occurring TCRs were grouped using DBSCAN, and TCRdist sequence similarity was added for clustering within HLA-allele-positive subsets. For co-occurrence clustering, repertoires with fewer than 30,000 or more than 120,000 public chains were excluded, along with 5 or 6 repertoires with anomalous nucleotide sharing. The clones in this table, taken by TCRdb from immuneACCESS, are in-frame only. Not every clone is retained; where verified, under half of the shortfall comes from an unresolved V gene, and the cause of the rest is unknown. V, J and clone size are taken as reported in that table, and D and trimming were inferred from the DNA itself. This sample has about 59,000 clones in its table, and 80% of those were observed once. The top ten hold 3% to 4.5% of the sample.

The study at large found these results: According to a later analysis, most CMV-associated TCR beta chains appeared to be HLA-restricted, and the HLA associations seemed to be driven largely by CMV exposure. Because HLA typing was missing for some donors at each locus, association tests included only the typed subset. The authors suggested that the approach could potentially be extended to other disease states and immunological phenotypes. The cohort was sequenced for TCR beta chains only, and without alpha or paired-chain data the features that could be detected were limited. According to a later genetic analysis, donors in an Asian-associated ancestry cluster had fewer N-insertions in productive TCRs than the roughly 700-donor mean. Compared with equally common non-associated chains, HLA-associated TCR beta chains in a later analysis were more clonally expanded and had lower generation probabilities. Some IMGT-functional V segments, including TRBV6-2 and TRBV6-3, could not be told apart with the 87-base-pair reads, so those segments were excluded. Correlated functional status among segregating V segments might be attributable to linkage disequilibrium, but an unknown experimental factor could not be ruled out. A later analysis reported that several top co-occurrence clusters appeared linked to parvovirus B19, influenza, CMV and Epstein-Barr virus. In a later genetic analysis, a missense DCLRE1C variant was associated with V-gene and J-gene trimming of TCR beta chains, and the association was replicated in an independent cohort. In an earlier analysis of approximately 590 of the donors, most TCR beta V segments appeared in productive rearrangements about 87% or about 30% of the time, broadly matching IMGT annotations. In a later analysis, the rate of TCR association differed among HLA loci, with DRB1 alleles having the most associated TCRs and HLA-C alleles having the fewest. Because counts were too low, about 15 rarely observed V segments, including chromosome 9 orphons, were left out of the earlier analysis of a few hundred of the donors. When HLA alleles, especially DR and DQ, strongly co-occurred, attributing TCR associations to individual alleles was difficult. The only immune exposure information available for the cohort was CMV serostatus. The study gave a list of some 150 TCR beta chains associated with cytomegalovirus. In a later analysis, some 17,000 TCR beta sequences were associated with specific HLA alleles at a false discovery rate of 0.05. A further reported finding was that TCR beta sequences accurately predicted the HLA-A and HLA-B alleles for most subjects in the first cohort. The sequencing pipeline was judged likely to have produced a cluster of highly shared sequence variants as a technical artifact. In vitro tests confirmed that three of the cytomegalovirus-associated TCR beta chains recognize cytomegalovirus antigens. While some public TCRs were present in many individuals, most TCR sequences turned up only very rarely across donors. Roughly uniform sequencing depth across donors was assumed in presence/absence analyses, although this assumption may not hold. The classifier was reported to diagnose cytomegalovirus status with high specificity and sensitivity in both the original cohort and the validation cohort.

Rearrangement joined TRBV6-5 to TRBJ1-2; the D gene is perhaps TRBD1, on 5 matching bases. This clonotype was obtained from a woman between 35 and 50 years old in good health and CMV-seronegative. Sequenced: PBMCs. The CDR3 region: CASAREGRTGYTF. The nucleotide sequence reads TGTGCCAGCGCCAGGGAGGGTCGGACGGGCTACACCTTC.